Listed below are T cell receptor beta chains from one sample, sequenced in a study of blood T cell repertoires in COVID-19. This table comes from immunoSEQ multiplex PCR, and its TCRdb copy is limited to in-frame clones, with some not included. The repertoire holds around 99,000 clones, with about nine tenths as singletons. The specimen was peripheral blood. The receptors originated from a human donor in a cohort sampled during active COVID-19. Both conserved end residues are part of each CDR3. The D gene is left open where the match is weak. Expanded clones get a size class; other rows say once, few or many, or leave the size out.

TRBD2,TRBJ2-5,TRBV27,-,CASSPLRGTTQETQYF,TGTGCCAGCAGTCCCCTGCGGGGGACTACCCAAGAGACCCAGTACTTC
TRBD2,TRBJ2-5,TRBV7-9,-,CASSFEASGRAQETQYF,TGTGCCAGCAGCTTCGAGGCTAGCGGGAGGGCCCAAGAGACCCAGTACTTC
-,TRBJ1-1,TRBV7-3,-,CASSPPGSTEAFF,TGTGCCAGCAGCCCGCCGGGAAGCACTGAAGCTTTCTTT
-,TRBJ2-7,TRBV9,-,CASSVDRGAPYEQYF,TGTGCCAGCAGCGTAGATCGCGGGGCGCCCTACGAGCAGTACTTC
-,TRBJ2-5,TRBV5-1,-,CASGRGNQETQYF,TGCGCCAGCGGAAGGGGGAACCAAGAGACCCAGTACTTC
-,TRBJ2-7,TRBV6-2/TRBV6-3,once,CASSRDTPYEQYF,TGTGCCAGCAGCCGCGACACCCCCTACGAGCAGTACTTC
TRBD1,TRBJ2-1,TRBV5-1,-,CASSVLTTGDNEQFF,TGCGCCAGCAGCGTGCTTACCACAGGGGACAATGAGCAGTTCTTC
-,TRBJ1-4,TRBV5-5,-,CASSLEGQYNEKLFF,TGTGCCAGCAGCTTGGAGGGGCAGTATAATGAAAAACTGTTTTTT
-,TRBJ2-1,TRBV7-3,-,CASSLNRGFGNEQFF,TGTGCCAGCAGCTTAAATCGGGGGTTCGGGAATGAGCAGTTCTTC
-,TRBJ1-4,TRBV5-5,-,CASSLAIGRTNEKLFF,TGTGCCAGCAGCTTGGCGATCGGGAGGACTAATGAAAAACTGTTTTTT
-,TRBJ1-1,TRBV2,-,CASRLTQNTEAFF,TGTGCCAGCAGACTGACTCAGAACACTGAAGCTTTCTTT
-,TRBJ2-1,TRBV19,-,CASSINLVSEQFF,TGTGCCAGTAGTATTAATCTAGTATCTGAGCAGTTCTTC
-,TRBJ1-1,TRBV6-5,-,CASSYRSGDTEAFF,TGTGCCAGCAGTTATCGATCAGGGGACACTGAAGCTTTCTTT
TRBD2,TRBJ2-3,TRBV24-1,-,CATSDKSGLAGVSTDTQYF,TGTGCCACCAGTGACAAGTCGGGTCTAGCGGGGGTGAGCACAGATACGCAGTATTTT
-,TRBJ1-2,TRBV5-8,-,CASSLSSSLYGYTF,TGTGCCAGCAGCTTGTCTAGCAGCCTCTATGGCTACACCTTC
-,TRBJ1-1,TRBV7-9,once,CASSAGNTEAFF,TGTGCCAGCAGCGCCGGGAACACTGAAGCTTTCTTT
-,TRBJ1-1,TRBV11-1,-,CASSLPVRGTEAFF,TGTGCCAGCAGCTTACCGGTCCGGGGAACTGAAGCTTTCTTT
TRBD1,TRBJ2-5,TRBV28,-,CASSLGQRQETQYF,TGTGCCAGCAGTTTGGGACAGAGACAAGAGACCCAGTACTTC
TRBD1,TRBJ1-1,TRBV12-3/TRBV12-4,few,CASSYRGPEAFF,TGTGCCAGCAGCTACAGGGGGCCTGAAGCTTTCTTT
TRBD1,TRBJ1-2,TRBV4-1,-,CASSRGTGPNYGYTF,TGCGCCAGCAGCCGAGGGACAGGACCTAACTATGGCTACACCTTC
-,TRBJ2-7,TRBV9,once,CASSAGSSYEQYF,TGTGCCAGCAGCGCCGGGAGCTCCTACGAGCAGTACTTC
-,TRBJ1-3,TRBV9,-,CASSVGVQDTIYF,TGTGCCAGCAGCGTAGGCGTTCAGGACACCATATATTTT
TRBD1,TRBJ1-2,TRBV6-5,-,CASIGLQGGGYTF,TGTGCCAGCATAGGTTTACAGGGGGGCGGCTACACCTTC
TRBD1,TRBJ2-3,TRBV5-4,-,CASSPDRDRGQVTQYF,TGTGCCAGCAGCCCCGACCGGGACAGGGGACAAGTTACGCAGTATTTT
-,TRBJ2-2,TRBV19,once,CASRAGLANTGELFF,TGTGCCAGCCGGGCGGGACTGGCGAACACCGGGGAGCTGTTTTTT
-,TRBJ2-5,TRBV5-1,-,CASSAGPRTSAQYF,TGCGCCAGCAGCGCGGGACCCCGAACGTCGGCCCAGTACTTC
-,TRBJ2-2,TRBV2,-,CASRARDLLAGELFF,TGTGCCAGCAGGGCCCGGGATCTCCTCGCCGGGGAGCTGTTTTTT
TRBD1,TRBJ1-2,TRBV7-2,-,CASSSQGGRPHGYTF,TGTGCCAGCAGCTCACAGGGGGGAAGACCCCATGGCTACACCTTC
-,TRBJ2-6,TRBV7-3,-,CASSPQRANVLTF,TGTGCCAGCAGCCCACAGAGGGCCAACGTCCTGACTTTC